Below are 17 T cell receptor beta chains sequenced from a single sample in a study of blood T cell repertoires in COVID-19 (TCRdb year 2020). The library was prepared using the immunoSEQ multiplex PCR assay. Imported from immuneACCESS, the table was reduced by TCRdb to in-frame sequences with V and J called. These copies leave out some clones; in studies compared against another copy, an unresolved V gene accounts for under half, and the cause of the remainder is not known. The table for this sample lists a few hundred thousand clones; about 90% of them were counted only once. The biggest ten clones account for approximately 10% of the sample. The sequencing input was peripheral blood. These receptors were taken from a woman aged 25 to 39 with COVID-19, enrolled during active disease.

To note about this clone: Other DNA sequences in the sample encode the same CDR3. The V and J genes are TRBV5-1 and TRBJ1-1, with TRBD1 matching over 9 bases. The CDR3 runs to 13 residues. Trimming removed 0 bases from V and 6 bases from J; junction bases left unmatched: 0. Germline V gene data show CDR1 as SGHRS and CDR2 as YFSETQ. In DNA form, the CDR3 reads TGCGCCAGCAGCTTGGGACAGGGGGCTGAAGCTTTCTTT. Protein: CASSLGQGAEAFF.

This sequence joins TRBV6-5 and TRBJ2-4; no firm D call. The CDR3 runs to 13 residues. Trimming stripped 6 bases from V and 0 bases from J, with 6 bases between. Germline V gene sequence: CDR1 MNHEY, CDR2 SVGAGI. The CDR3 region is CASRRQAKNIQYF. The CDR3 coding sequence is TGTGCCAGCAGGCGACAAGCCAAAAACATTCAGTACTTC.

V is TRBV7-9 and J is TRBJ1-1, with 10 nucleotides matching TRBD1. The germline V gene has CDR1 SEHNR and CDR2 FQNEAQ (reference sequence). The ends lost 5 bases at V and 1 base at J; junction bases unmatched: 10. The CDR3 extends over 17 amino acids. CDR3 DNA sequence: TGTGCCAGCAGCCCCCTGACGGGACAGGGGTCGAACACTGAAGCTTTCTTT. Encoded protein: CASSPLTGQGSNTEAFF.

This clone was seen just once. A read error may account for a junction end that differs from germline. The rearrangement uses TRBV11-2 and TRBJ1-5; D is perhaps TRBD1 (5 bases). This CDR3 is built from 16 residues. Germline CDR1 and CDR2: SGHAT and FQNNGV. The CDR3 here is CASSARRQYSNQPRHF. For the CDR3, the DNA is TGTGCCAGCAGCGCCCGACGACAGTATAGCAATCAGCCCCGGCATTTT.

The chain uses TRBV7-2 and TRBJ1-3; a weak D match, TRBD1 (6 bases). The germline V and J ends were trimmed by 3 bases and 4 bases, with 13 bases remaining between them. The CDR3 covers 15 residues. Looked up from germline, CDR1 is SGHTA and CDR2 is FQGNSA. The DNA for the CDR3 is TGTGCCAGCAGCTTTCAGGGGCGCCCCGGAAACACCATATATTTT. The encoded protein is CASSFQGRPGNTIYF.

The chain couples TRBV20-1 to TRBJ1-1; D is unresolved. The ends were cut back, 3 bases at V and 0 bases at J, with 11 bases in the middle. The CDR3 has 14 amino acids. Per the germline V gene, CDR1 is DFQATT and CDR2 is SNEGSKA (reference sequence). The CDR3 here is CSASPAVMNTEAFF. CDR3 coding DNA: TGCAGTGCTAGTCCAGCGGTTATGAACACTGAAGCTTTCTTT.

This clone appeared once. This sequence joins TRBV27 and TRBJ2-7; a weak D match, TRBD2 (5 bases). CDR3 length equals 13 residues. Germline V gene lookup returns CDR1 MNHEY and CDR2 SMNVEV (reference sequence). Trimming pared 4 bases from V and 4 bases from J, leaving 11 bases between. The CDR3 DNA reads TGTGCCAGCAGTTCCCTAAGCGGTTACGAGCAGTACTTC. Translated, it gives CASSSLSGYEQYF.

In nucleotides, the CDR3 is TGCGCCAGCAGCCAAGAGGTAAGGGGCCGGACTGAAGCTTTCTTT. Protein product: CASSQEVRGRTEAFF. The chain is built from TRBV4-1 and TRBJ1-1; the D gene is possibly TRBD1 (5 bases). The CDR3 runs to 15 residues. Germline V lookup: CDR1 MGHRA, CDR2 YSYEKL. Deletions cut 0 bases from V and 5 bases from J, with 13 bases between.

The chain is built from TRBV28 and TRBJ2-7; 7 bases align to TRBD1. V lost 5 bases to trimming and J lost 10 bases; unmatched junction nucleotides: 20. Germline loops: CDR1 MDHEN, CDR2 SYDVKM. The CDR3 is 16 residues long. Here the CDR3 reads CASSPFTGTDSTSQYF. CDR3 coding DNA: TGTGCCAGCAGTCCGTTCACCGGGACAGATTCTACGAGCCAGTACTTC.

This clone is a singleton in its sample. The chain joins TRBV5-1 to TRBJ2-7; no definite D call. The CDR3 spans 15 residues. The germline gives CDR1 SGHRS, CDR2 YFSETQ. The ends were cut back, 1 base at V and 0 bases at J, with 11 bases in the middle. CDR3: CASSLSPGDSYEQYF. In DNA form, the CDR3 reads TGCGCCAGCAGCTTGAGTCCCGGAGACTCCTACGAGCAGTACTTC.

V gene TRBV9 combines with J gene TRBJ2-3; D call uncertain. The CDR3 loop spans 11 amino acids. The germline V gene encodes CDR1 SGDLS and CDR2 YYNGEE. V was shortened by 5 bases and J by 3 bases, with 4 bases between the two germline ends. CDR3 sequence: CASRSTDTQYF. The CDR3 bases are TGTGCCAGCAGGAGTACAGATACGCAGTATTTT.

The chain employs TRBV29-1 and TRBJ1-1; D unresolved. The CDR3 runs to 13 residues. The ends were cut back, 1 base at V and 6 bases at J, with 12 bases in the middle. Germline CDR1 reads SQVTM; CDR2 reads ANQGSEA. CDR3 bases: TGCAGCGTTGAAGTGGAGGACGCGGCTGAAGCTTTCTTT. This codes for CSVEVEDAAEAFF.

The chain joins TRBV4-2 to TRBJ1-6; maybe TRBD1 (5 bases). The V and J ends lost 5 bases and 0 bases respectively, with 8 bases between them. Per germline, CDR1 LGHNA and CDR2 YNFKEQ. The CDR3 consists of 15 residues. The CDR3 is CASSYDSSYNSPLHF. DNA for the CDR3: TGTGCCAGCAGCTACGACAGCTCCTATAATTCACCCCTCCACTTT.

The CDR3 DNA reads as TGTGCCAGCTCAGAAAGGACTAGTCCCTACAATGAGCAGTTCTTC. Translating it yields CASSERTSPYNEQFF. The chain employs TRBV18 and TRBJ2-1; TRBD2 agrees at 7 bases. Trimming cost V 5 bases and J 2 bases; bases outside gene matches: 6. Germline-derived CDR1 and CDR2 are KGHSH and LQKENI. The length of the CDR3 is 15 residues.

The J gene is TRBJ1-4, the V gene TRBV30; D is possibly TRBD1 (5 bases). Trimming removed 4 bases at V and 7 bases at J, with 16 bases between. CDR1 GTSNPN and CDR2 SVGIG come from the germline V gene (reference sequence). This CDR3 has 14 residues. The CDR3 DNA reads TGTGCCTGGAACTCAGGGCGGATGGGTGAAAAACTGTTTTTT. The encoded protein is CAWNSGRMGEKLFF.

V and J are TRBV9 and TRBJ2-3; 11 nucleotides agree with TRBD2. There are 16 residues in the CDR3. Trimming took 4 bases from V and 4 from J; bases not matched to a gene: 8. CDR1 and CDR2 (germline): SGDLS, YYNGEE. The CDR3 loop is CASSPIPLAGADTQYF. CDR3 nucleotide sequence: TGTGCCAGCAGCCCGATCCCACTAGCGGGGGCAGATACGCAGTATTTT.

V usage is TRBV6-5 and J usage is TRBJ1-3, with D perhaps matching TRBD1 (5 bases). This CDR3 spans 15 amino acids. Trimming took off 6 bases at V and 2 bases at J, with 14 bases between the two ends. Germline V gene lookup returns CDR1 MNHEY and CDR2 SVGAGI. The DNA for the CDR3 is TGTGCCAGCAGCCGGGGAGGCAGGGCTGGAAACACCATATATTTT. Translation gives CASSRGGRAGNTIYF.